Below are 24 T cell receptor beta chains sequenced from a single sample in a study of cytomegalovirus exposure and HLA in healthy donors. PCR primers comprised 60 Vbeta and 13 Jbeta primers. Profiled with immunoSEQ multiplex PCR; TCRdb holds only in-frame clones, not every one. The table has about 110,000 clones, roughly four fifths seen once; the top ten hold under 2%. The sample consisted of PBMCs. These receptors originate from a man between 50 and 59 years old in good health and CMV-seronegative.

This clone has just one count. This chain links TRBV4-3 with TRBJ1-6; D gene uncertain. The CDR3 runs 16 residues. CDR1 and CDR2 (germline): LGHNA, YSLEER. The V gene lost 0 bases and the J gene lost 0 bases, with 6 bases spanning the gap. CDR3 region: CASSQEGSSYNSPLHF. As DNA, the CDR3 is TGCGCCAGCAGCCAAGAAGGGAGCTCCTATAATTCACCCCTCCACTTT.

V and J are TRBV16 and TRBJ2-1, with 7 bases fitting TRBD2. The junction had 6 bases not matched to a gene; V was cut back by 0 bases and J by 4 bases. The CDR3 is made up of 16 amino acids. The germline V gene encodes CDR1 KGHSY and CDR2 FQNENV. The chain's CDR3 is CASSQSIPGGYNEQFF. For the CDR3, the DNA is TGTGCCAGCAGCCAATCGATTCCGGGGGGTTACAATGAGCAGTTCTTC.

The chain recombines TRBV28 with TRBJ2-2; 10 nucleotides line up with TRBD1. This CDR3 region has 14 residues. CDR1 is MDHEN and CDR2 is SYDVKM in the germline V gene. The trim removed 7 bases at V and 5 bases at J, leaving 4 bases unmatched. CDR3 in amino acids: CASTPGQGTGELFF. CDR3 in DNA: TGTGCCAGCACCCCGGGACAGGGGACCGGGGAGCTGTTTTTT.

The genes are TRBV10-3 and TRBJ1-6; TRBD1 agrees at 11 bases. The CDR3 spans 14 residues. The ends lost 4 bases at V and 9 bases at J; junction bases unmatched: 2. Germline V gene data show CDR1 as ENHRY and CDR2 as SYGVKD. CDR3 amino acids: CAISGGQGGSPLHF. The CDR3 DNA is TGTGCCATCAGTGGGGGACAGGGGGGTTCACCCCTCCACTTT.

This chain links TRBV4-3 with TRBJ2-7; weak D call: TRBD1 (6 bases). Germline V gene lookup returns CDR1 LGHNA and CDR2 YSLEER. The V and J ends lost 0 bases and 3 bases respectively, with 12 bases between them. The CDR3 totals 15 residues. The CDR3 sequence is CASSQEAQGLYEQYF. CDR3 sequence (DNA): TGCGCCAGCAGCCAAGAGGCCCAGGGGCTCTACGAGCAGTACTTC.

CDR3 sequence reads: CASSFLAGGKETQYF. CDR3 DNA sequence: TGTGCCAGCAGCTTCCTAGCGGGGGGAAAAGAGACCCAGTACTTC. The chain carries TRBV5-6 and TRBJ2-5; 11 bases align to TRBD2. V shed 2 bases and J 3 bases; nucleotides not matched to a gene: 3. Germline V gene sequence: CDR1 SGHDT, CDR2 YYEEEE. The CDR3 is 15 amino acids. The entire variable domain, with the rest obtained from reference TRBV5-6 and TRBJ2-5, is as follows: DAGVTQSPTHLIKTRGQQVTLRCSPKSGHDTVSWYQQALGQGPQFIFQYYEEEERQRGNFPDRFSGHQFPNYSSELNVNALLLGDSALYLCASSFLAGGKETQYFGPGTRLLVL.

This clone appeared once. This chain links TRBV6-1 with TRBJ2-5; no firm D call. This CDR3 spans 12 amino acids. The germline V gene encodes CDR1 MNHNS and CDR2 SASEGT. V was pared by 6 bases and J by 5 bases, with 10 bases between. The DNA of the CDR3 is TGTGCCAGCAGCCCGAATCGGGAGACCCAGTACTTC. It encodes CASSPNRETQYF.

This clone was picked up one time. V usage is TRBV5-1 and J usage is TRBJ2-2; a possible D gene is TRBD2 (5 bases). Germline CDR1 reads SGHRS; CDR2 reads YFSETQ. V gave up 2 bases and J gave up 1 base, with 6 bases separating them. This CDR3 has 14 residues. DNA of the CDR3: TGCGCCAGCAGCTTCGGGATGAACACCGGGGAGCTGTTTTTT. Protein: CASSFGMNTGELFF.

A few counts support this clone. The chain joins TRBV5-1 to TRBJ1-4, with 9 bases aligning to TRBD1. Trimming at V came to 4 bases and at J to 4 bases, leaving 14 bases not matched to a gene. This CDR3 comprises 18 residues. Germline CDR1 and CDR2: SGHRS and YFSETQ. The CDR3 DNA is TGCGCCAGCAGCCCAACCGGGACAGGGAATCCTGGTAATGAAAAACTGTTTTTT. This sequence encodes CASSPTGTGNPGNEKLFF.

The chain combines TRBV7-8 with TRBJ1-1; TRBD1 agrees at 8 bases. The CDR3 spans 15 residues. Germline V lookup: CDR1 SGHVS, CDR2 FQNEAQ. With 1 base clipped from V and 3 bases from J, the junction kept 4 bases outside the gene matches. This CDR3 reads CASSLGTGRYTEAFF. DNA for the CDR3: TGTGCCAGCAGCTTAGGGACAGGGCGATACACTGAAGCTTTCTTT.

This chain connects TRBV7-2 to TRBJ1-2; TRBD1 matches at 7 bases. Trimming at V came to 5 bases and at J to 2 bases, leaving 11 bases not matched to a gene. The germline CDR1 and CDR2 sequences are SGHTA and FQGNSA. This CDR3 comprises 16 residues. The CDR3 reads CASSTYRLQGNYGYTF. CDR3 in DNA: TGTGCCAGCAGCACCTACCGGCTACAGGGGAACTATGGCTACACCTTC.

The chain is built from TRBV19 and TRBJ1-1, with TRBD1 matching over 7 bases. CDR3 size: 14 residues. J was trimmed by 1 base and V by 3 bases; bases with no gene match: 2. The germline CDR1 and CDR2 sequences are LNHDA and SQIVND (reference sequence). Here the CDR3 reads CASSMDRSNTEAFF. Here the CDR3 DNA reads TGTGCCAGTAGTATGGACAGGTCGAACACTGAAGCTTTCTTT.

This chain uses TRBV19 with TRBJ1-5; 9 positions match TRBD1. CDR3 length: 14 amino acids. CDR1 is LNHDA, CDR2 SQIVND, per germline (reference sequence). With V trimmed by 7 bases and J by 4 bases, 5 bases remained unmatched. In DNA, the CDR3 is TGTGCCAGTAAGGACAGGGGCGGTAATCAGCCCCAGCATTTT. This codes for CASKDRGGNQPQHF.

The chain employs TRBV4-1 and TRBJ2-3; 12 bases align to TRBD2. V dropped 0 bases and J dropped 3; count of bases not matched to a gene: 1. Germline V gene data show CDR1 as MGHRA and CDR2 as YSYEKL. CDR3 length: 16 amino acids. The CDR3 region is CASSQELAGGTDTQYF. The CDR3 nucleotides read TGCGCCAGCAGCCAAGAACTAGCGGGGGGTACAGATACGCAGTATTTT.

The rearrangement joins TRBV18 to TRBJ1-6; D gene uncertain. The germline CDR1 and CDR2 sequences are KGHSH and LQKENI. CDR3 length: 13 residues. V lost 5 bases and J lost 7, with 9 bases in between. CDR3 in amino acids: CASSGDLNSPLHF. The DNA for the CDR3 is TGTGCCAGCTCAGGAGATTTGAATTCACCCCTCCACTTT.

The chain employs TRBV10-1 and TRBJ2-5; TRBD2 might be the D (7 bases). CDR1 WNHNN and CDR2 SYGVQD come from the germline V gene (reference sequence). The ends were cut back, 8 bases at V and 9 bases at J, with 22 bases in the middle. CDR3 length: 14 amino acids. The CDR3 sequence is CASGTGGPRGAQYF. Written as DNA, the CDR3 is TGCGCCAGCGGGACGGGGGGCCCAAGAGGAGCCCAGTACTTC.

The CDR3 here is CARTSGLAEETQYF. The CDR3 DNA reads as TGTGCCCGAACTTCGGGACTAGCGGAAGAGACCCAGTACTTC. The gene calls are TRBV30 and TRBJ2-5; 11 bases line up with TRBD2. With V trimmed by 8 bases and J by 3 bases, 8 bases remained unmatched. CDR3 size: 14 residues. Germline CDR1 and CDR2: GTSNPN and SVGIG (reference sequence).

CDR3 nucleotides: TGTGCCAGCAGCCTCAGCCCCATCGGGGAGACCCAGTACTTC. It specifies CASSLSPIGETQYF. The chain employs TRBV14 and TRBJ2-5; no clear D. The CDR3 has 14 amino acids. Between the trimmed V and J ends, which lost 4 bases and 5 bases, there was a span of 14 bases. Germline V gene sequence: CDR1 SGHDN, CDR2 FVKESK.

V and J are TRBV2 and TRBJ1-1; a weak D match, TRBD1 (5 bases). Trimming pared 3 bases from V and 8 bases from J, leaving 7 bases between. The V gene's germline CDR1 is SNHLY and CDR2 FYNNEI. The CDR3 runs 11 residues. The CDR3 DNA is TGTGCCAGCAGTGAGGGGGGAGAAGCTTTCTTT. This codes for CASSEGGEAFF.

A single count supports this clone. This chain connects TRBV2 to TRBJ2-3; D gene ambiguous. Germline CDR1 is SNHLY and CDR2 is FYNNEI. Trimming stripped 1 base from V and 4 bases from J, with 3 bases between. The CDR3 is 12 amino acids. In DNA, the CDR3 is TGTGCCAGCAGTGAAGTCGCAGATACGCAGTATTTT. It translates to CASSEVADTQYF. The full variable domain, rest sourced from reference TRBV2 and TRBJ2-3, is EPEVTQTPSHQVTQMGQEVILRCVPISNHLYFYWYRQILGQKVEFLVSFYNNEISEKSEIFDDQFSVERPDGSNFTLKIRSTKLEDSAMYFCASSEVADTQYFGPGTRLTVL.

This chain joins TRBV6-5 and TRBJ2-3, with TRBD2 matching over 8 bases. Germline V CDR1 and CDR2: MNHEY, SVGAGI. The CDR3 has 15 residues. V dropped 7 bases and J dropped 0; count of bases not matched to a gene: 6. This CDR3 reads CASKRSGTSTDTQYF. The CDR3, as DNA: TGTGCCAGCAAACGTAGCGGGACTAGCACAGATACGCAGTATTTT.

The sample holds a few counts of this clone. The V call is TRBV28, the J call TRBJ1-3, with 12 positions matching TRBD1. Germline CDR1 MDHEN, CDR2 SYDVKM. The CDR3 is 17 residues long. V trimming: 2 bases; J trimming: 4 bases; junction bases outside the gene matches: 6. The CDR3 loop reads CASSLIKGTGGGNTIYF. CDR3 bases: TGTGCCAGCAGTTTAATCAAAGGGACAGGGGGCGGAAACACCATATATTTT.

The chain links TRBV9 to TRBJ2-4; perhaps TRBD1 as D (5 bases). The germline V gene has CDR1 SGDLS and CDR2 YYNGEE. The CDR3 is 15 residues long. With 3 bases removed from V and 0 bases from J, the gap between germline ends came to 10 bases. The CDR3 sequence is CASSGGHLAKNIQYF. CDR3 sequence (DNA): TGTGCCAGCAGCGGAGGACACCTAGCCAAAAACATTCAGTACTTC.

The gene calls are TRBV5-1 and TRBJ2-3, with TRBD2 matching 9 bases. V shed 0 bases and J 5 bases; nucleotides not matched to a gene: 10. This CDR3 spans 17 amino acids. CDR1 and CDR2 (germline): SGHRS, YFSETQ. The CDR3 protein is CASSLDETAGGKDTQYF. CDR3 coding DNA: TGCGCCAGCAGCTTGGATGAAACAGCGGGGGGTAAAGATACGCAGTATTTT.